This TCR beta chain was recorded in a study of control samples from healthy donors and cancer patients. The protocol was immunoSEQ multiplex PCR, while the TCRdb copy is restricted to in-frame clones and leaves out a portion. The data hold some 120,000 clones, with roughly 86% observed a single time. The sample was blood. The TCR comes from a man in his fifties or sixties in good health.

The CDR3, as DNA: TGTGCCAGCAGATACGGACAGGGGGGCGAAGAGACCCAGTACTTC. It translates to CASRYGQGGEETQYF. This chain uses TRBV5-4 with TRBJ2-5, with 10 positions matching TRBD1. The length of the CDR3 is 15 residues. Germline V gene sequence: CDR1 SGHNT, CDR2 YYREEE (reference sequence). J was trimmed by 3 bases and V by 5 bases; bases with no gene match: 7.